These 20 T cell receptor beta chains came from one sample sequenced in a study of PD-1 blockade in mismatch repair-deficient tumors. This table comes from immunoSEQ multiplex PCR, and its TCRdb copy is limited to in-frame clones, with some not included. Of around 110,000 clones in the sample, about three quarters were seen once. The sequencing here drew on peripheral blood, taken approximately 60 weeks after starting pembrolizumab. The receptors originated from an adult with mismatch repair-deficient cancer.

V gene TRBV28 combines with J gene TRBJ1-5, with D maybe TRBD1 (5 bases). The V end lost 7 bases, the J end lost 5 bases, and 12 bases lay between the germline ends. Germline values: CDR1 MDHEN, CDR2 SYDVKM. This CDR3 spans 13 amino acids. The CDR3 spells CASTTRQYQPQHF. CDR3 nucleotides: TGTGCCAGCACAACGAGACAGTATCAGCCCCAGCATTTT.

V and J are TRBV6-6 and TRBJ1-1; D possibly corresponds to TRBD1 (5 bases). The V gene's germline CDR1 is MNHNY and CDR2 SVGAGI (reference sequence). The V end lost 4 bases, the J end lost 1 base, and 10 bases lay between the germline ends. The CDR3 has 14 amino acids. The CDR3 coding sequence is TGTGCCAGCAGTTTATCGACAGCGAACACTGAAGCTTTCTTT. It yields the protein CASSLSTANTEAFF.

The J gene is TRBJ2-1, the V gene TRBV29-1, with D perhaps matching TRBD1 or TRBD2 (6 bases each). This CDR3 contains 15 residues. The germline gives CDR1 SQVTM, CDR2 ANQGSEA. The V end lost 3 bases, the J end lost 0 bases, and 12 bases lay between the germline ends. CDR3 amino acids: CSVDQGRSSYNEQFF. The CDR3 DNA reads TGCAGCGTTGACCAGGGGAGGAGCTCCTACAATGAGCAGTTCTTC.

V is TRBV2 and J is TRBJ1-1, with a possible D match to TRBD1 (6 bases). The CDR3 totals 11 residues. CDR1 and CDR2 (germline): SNHLY, FYNNEI. V was shortened by 6 bases and J by 7 bases, with 9 bases between the two germline ends. CDR3 protein: CASRAQGEAFF. Written as DNA, the CDR3 is TGTGCCAGCAGGGCACAGGGTGAAGCTTTCTTT.

The genes are TRBV10-3 and TRBJ1-2, with D uncertain. V gave up 5 bases and J gave up 4 bases, with 17 bases separating them. This CDR3 spans 15 amino acids. Germline V gene lookup returns CDR1 ENHRY and CDR2 SYGVKD. CDR3 residues: CAISHGPDLFYGYTF. CDR3 bases: TGTGCCATCAGTCATGGACCCGACTTGTTCTATGGCTACACCTTC.

This sequence joins TRBV28 and TRBJ1-4; a weak D match, TRBD1 (6 bases). The V gene lost 5 bases and the J gene lost 8 bases, with 18 bases spanning the gap. Germline V gene sequence: CDR1 MDHEN, CDR2 SYDVKM. There are 15 residues in the CDR3. The CDR3 region has the DNA TGTGCCAGCAGTACTGCGGGCGGAGGGGGGGAAAAACTGTTTTTT. This translates into CASSTAGGGGEKLFF.

In this sample, this clone turned up a few times. V usage is TRBV7-9 and J usage is TRBJ2-7; D gene uncertain. Germline CDR1 is SEHNR and CDR2 is FQNEAQ (reference sequence). V gave up 6 bases and J gave up 1 base, with 4 bases separating them. This CDR3 has 11 residues. CDR3 sequence: CASRGSYEQYF. The CDR3 bases are TGTGCCAGCAGGGGTTCCTACGAGCAGTACTTC.

The gene calls are TRBV4-3 and TRBJ2-5; the D is unclear. The CDR3 is made up of 16 amino acids. From germline, CDR1 is LGHNA and CDR2 YSLEER. Trimming took off 6 bases at V and 1 base at J, with 18 bases between the two ends. CDR3 sequence reads: CASSHEPRSSQETQYF. The CDR3 bases are TGCGCCAGCAGTCACGAGCCTCGGAGTTCCCAAGAGACCCAGTACTTC.

The genes are TRBV9 and TRBJ2-7; no reliable D call. The V and J ends lost 4 bases and 1 base respectively, with 15 bases between them. The CDR3 length is 15 residues. The germline gives CDR1 SGDLS, CDR2 YYNGEE. The CDR3 loop is CASSPRLGSSYEQYF. The CDR3, as DNA: TGTGCCAGCAGCCCCCGTTTGGGATCGTCCTACGAGCAGTACTTC.

The genes are TRBV7-6 and TRBJ2-1; 10 bases are a match to TRBD2. In germline, CDR1 is SGHVS, CDR2 FNYEAQ. The ends lost 2 bases at V and 3 bases at J; junction bases unmatched: 7. There are 17 residues in the CDR3. CDR3 amino acids: CASSLRAGGVDYNEQFF. The CDR3, as DNA: TGTGCCAGCAGCTTACGAGCGGGGGGGGTTGACTACAATGAGCAGTTCTTC.

This rearrangement joins TRBV27 to TRBJ2-1; 10 bases match TRBD2. The CDR3 spans 18 residues. Germline-derived CDR1 and CDR2 are MNHEY and SMNVEV (reference sequence). V lost 2 bases, J lost 7 bases, and 14 bases stayed unmatched. The DNA of the CDR3 is TGTGCCAGCAGTTTAAGCTTAGCAGCGGGAGGGCTTTGGAATGAGCAGTTCTTC. Protein product: CASSLSLAAGGLWNEQFF.

This clone has just a few counts. This chain uses TRBV9 with TRBJ2-2, with D perhaps given as TRBD1 or TRBD2 (5 bases each). The CDR3 length is 15 residues. CDR1 SGDLS and CDR2 YYNGEE come from the germline V gene. Trimming left V 4 bases short and J 1 base short, with 11 bases between. The DNA of the CDR3 is TGTGCCAGCAGCTCGAGTGGGGGGAACACCGGGGAGCTGTTTTTT. Protein sequence: CASSSSGGNTGELFF.

This rearrangement joins TRBV4-3 to TRBJ2-7, with 10 bases identical to TRBD2. Germline V gene lookup returns CDR1 LGHNA and CDR2 YSLEER. Trimming removed 1 base from V and 3 bases from J; junction bases left unmatched: 6. The CDR3 consists of 16 residues. CDR3 protein: CASSQAWTSGSYEQYF. DNA of the CDR3: TGCGCCAGCAGCCAAGCTTGGACTAGCGGAAGCTACGAGCAGTACTTC.

This chain uses TRBV7-2 with TRBJ1-3, with D possibly TRBD1 on 6 matching bases. Germline CDR1 and CDR2: SGHTA and FQGNSA. The CDR3 totals 15 residues. The V gene lost 2 bases and the J gene lost 0 bases, with 8 bases spanning the gap. CDR3 nucleotide sequence: TGTGCCAGCAGCTTATCCAGGGGCTCTGGAAACACCATATATTTT. It is translated as CASSLSRGSGNTIYF.

The chain combines TRBV5-5 with TRBJ2-5; 10 nucleotides align to TRBD1. The CDR3 covers 16 residues. J lost 3 bases, V lost 4 bases, and 9 bases had no gene match. The germline V gene has CDR1 SGHKS and CDR2 YYEKEE (reference sequence). The CDR3 DNA follows: TGTGCCAGCAGCCTCGGAATAGGACAGGGGGAAGAGACCCAGTACTTC. Translated, it gives CASSLGIGQGEETQYF.

This chain connects TRBV6-6 to TRBJ2-5; the match to TRBD2 covers 8 bases. The end of the DNA is better explained by TRBJ2-7, so the J call may be wrong. The germline gives CDR1 MNHNY, CDR2 SVGAGI (reference sequence). There are 14 residues in the CDR3. The CDR3 loop is CASSSAGLEYEQYF. In nucleotides, the CDR3 is TGTGCCAGCAGTTCCGCGGGACTAGAGTACGAGCAGTACTTC.

This clone was seen a few times. J is TRBJ1-2 and V is TRBV30; D not certain. In germline, CDR1 is GTSNPN, CDR2 SVGIG (reference sequence). This CDR3 is built from 13 residues. V was shortened by 0 bases and J by 3 bases, with 8 bases between the two germline ends. CDR3 DNA: TGTGCCTGGAGTGTCATCCTAGACTATGGCTACACCTTC. Translated: CAWSVILDYGYTF.

This rearrangement joins TRBV5-4 to TRBJ2-1, with 10 positions matching TRBD1. This CDR3 has 15 amino acids. J was trimmed by 4 bases and V by 4 bases; bases with no gene match: 5. Germline CDR1 reads SGHNT; CDR2 reads YYREEE (reference sequence). The CDR3 sequence: CASSPGTGEYNEQFF. The DNA for the CDR3 is TGTGCCAGCAGCCCCGGGACAGGGGAGTACAATGAGCAGTTCTTC.

The chain carries TRBV15 and TRBJ1-3, with D possibly matching TRBD1 (6 bases). The germline V gene encodes CDR1 LNHNV and CDR2 YYDKDF (reference sequence). CDR3 length: 15 residues. Deletions cut 0 bases from V and 2 bases from J, with 8 bases between. The CDR3, as DNA: TGTGCCACCAGCAGAGATCCAGGGGCTGGAAACACCATATATTTT. Its translation is CATSRDPGAGNTIYF.

The gene calls are TRBV11-2 and TRBJ1-3, with no clear D. This CDR3 spans 15 amino acids. Per the germline V gene, CDR1 is SGHAT and CDR2 is FQNNGV. Trimming left V 3 bases short and J 0 bases short, with 9 bases between. The CDR3 nucleotides are TGTGCCAGCAGCTTCCCTCGGCCCTCTGGAAACACCATATATTTT. This translates into CASSFPRPSGNTIYF. Full variable domain (rest looked up from reference TRBV11-2 and TRBJ1-3): EAGVAQSPRYKIIEKRQSVAFWCNPISGHATLYWYQQILGQGPKLLIQFQNNGVVDDSQLPKDRFSAERLKGVDSTLKIQPAKLEDSAVYLCASSFPRPSGNTIYFGEGSWLTVV.